The 29 T cell receptor beta chains below all came from one sample that was sequenced in a study of T cell repertoires and HLA-DP antigens (dated by TCRdb to the late 2010s). These receptors are not linked to any known antigen. Libraries came from the immunoSEQ multiplex PCR assay. Not all clones reach the TCRdb copy of this immuneACCESS table, which keeps in-frame sequences only. Checked studies attribute under half of the gap to unresolved V genes and leave the rest unexplained. This sample holds some 110,000 clones; about 92% were observed only once. The ten largest clones capture 0.25% to 0.3% of the sample. The specimen was CD4+ T cells from PBMCs. The receptors stem from a woman in her late teens or twenties in good health and CMV-seronegative.

The chain links TRBV5-1 to TRBJ2-5, with 7 bases that match TRBD2. The CDR3 loop spans 16 amino acids. From germline, CDR1 is SGHRS and CDR2 YFSETQ. Losses at the gene ends were 1 base for V and 2 bases for J; bases not matched to a gene: 8. CDR3 nucleotides: TGCGCCAGCAGCTTGCAATCGGGGGGTGGACAAGAGACCCAGTACTTC. Residues: CASSLQSGGGQETQYF.

This clone came up once. The V and J genes are TRBV18 and TRBJ1-5; TRBD1 matches at 9 bases. V shed 5 bases, J shed 7 bases, and the junction held 9 bases outside the gene matches. Germline CDR1 reads KGHSH; CDR2 reads LQKENI. The CDR3 totals 15 residues. In nucleotides, the CDR3 is TGTGCCAGCTCAACTACAGGGGGCGCTTACCAGCCCCAGCATTTT. Protein sequence: CASSTTGGAYQPQHF.

V gene TRBV6-5 combines with J gene TRBJ1-1, with a weak D call TRBD1 (6 bases). The CDR3 has 15 amino acids. The V end was cut by 2 bases, the J end by 0 bases, with 10 bases between. CDR1 is MNHEY, CDR2 SVGAGI, per germline. The CDR3 DNA reads as TGTGCCAGCAGTTACAATAGGGGGATGAACACTGAAGCTTTCTTT. Its translation: CASSYNRGMNTEAFF.

This clone appeared once. The V gene is TRBV10-3, the J gene TRBJ2-5; 13 positions match TRBD2. There are 16 residues in the CDR3. V was pared by 10 bases and J by 2 bases, with 10 bases of the junction left unmatched. Germline V lookup: CDR1 ENHRY, CDR2 SYGVKD. The CDR3 is CATSPGLAGLQETQYF. In nucleotides, the CDR3 is TGTGCCACCAGCCCGGGACTAGCGGGATTACAAGAGACCCAGTACTTC.

This chain links TRBV11-2 with TRBJ2-3; TRBD2 matches at 9 bases. From germline, CDR1 is SGHAT and CDR2 FQNNGV. This CDR3 has 15 residues. V shed 5 bases, J shed 0 bases, and the junction held 3 bases outside the gene matches. The CDR3, as DNA: TGTGCCAGCAGCGTTAGCGGGAGTAGCACAGATACGCAGTATTTT. Protein product: CASSVSGSSTDTQYF.

As DNA, the CDR3 is TGTGCCAGCAGCTTAGGCCCTACAGGGGGGGATGGCTACACCTTC. Translating gives CASSLGPTGGDGYTF. V is TRBV5-4 and J is TRBJ1-2, with TRBD1 identical over 8 bases. CDR3 length equals 15 residues. Germline loops: CDR1 SGHNT, CDR2 YYREEE (reference sequence). V was clipped by 2 bases and J by 6 bases; unmatched bases: 9.

This chain links TRBV19 with TRBJ1-2, with D possibly matching TRBD1 (5 bases). V gave up 7 bases and J gave up 3 bases, with 12 bases separating them. Germline lookup yields CDR1 LNHDA and CDR2 SQIVND (reference sequence). CDR3 length: 13 amino acids. As DNA, the CDR3 is TGTGCCAGTAACCCTGGGGGTGACTATGGCTACACCTTC. It translates to CASNPGGDYGYTF.

This chain joins TRBV5-1 and TRBJ1-6; no reliable D call. Germline V gene lookup returns CDR1 SGHRS and CDR2 YFSETQ. The CDR3 runs 13 residues. Trimming shortened V by 0 bases and J by 10 bases, and 8 bases separated the two germline ends. The CDR3 here is CASSLERPSPLHF. DNA for the CDR3: TGCGCCAGCAGCTTGGAAAGGCCCTCACCCCTCCACTTT.

The chain employs TRBV6-5 and TRBJ2-7; 7 bases are shared with TRBD2. In germline, CDR1 is MNHEY, CDR2 SVGAGI. CDR3 size: 15 residues. J gave up 2 bases and V 1 base, and 5 bases lay outside the gene matches. The CDR3: CASSYLASGAYEQYF. The CDR3 DNA sequence: TGTGCCAGCAGTTACTTGGCTAGCGGAGCCTACGAGCAGTACTTC.

A single count supports this clone. The chain recombines TRBV21-1 with TRBJ1-6; the tabulated D call, TRBD1, remains unverified against the DNA. TRBV21-1 is flagged as a pseudogene. CDR3 length: 14 residues. CDR3 in DNA: TGTGCCAGCAGCCTTCGGACAGGCGGTTCACCCCTCCACTTT. Residues: CASSLRTGGSPLHF.

The DNA of the CDR3 is TGCGCCAGCAGCTTGGGTACACTAGCGGGAAGGGAGACCCAGTACTTC. Its protein product is CASSLGTLAGRETQYF. V usage is TRBV5-1 and J usage is TRBJ2-5; 10 bases match TRBD2. The CDR3 sequence is 16 residues long. Germline V gene data show CDR1 as SGHRS and CDR2 as YFSETQ. V lost 0 bases to trimming and J lost 5 bases; unmatched junction nucleotides: 7.

This clone was counted once. The chain employs TRBV6-6 and TRBJ1-2; 8 nucleotides align to TRBD1. The junction had 6 bases not matched to a gene; V was cut back by 6 bases and J by 6 bases. This CDR3 has 13 amino acids. CDR1 and CDR2 from the germline V gene are MNHNY and SVGAGI (reference sequence). CDR3 sequence reads: CASRERDRNGYTF. DNA of the CDR3: TGTGCCAGCAGGGAACGGGACAGGAATGGCTACACCTTC.

The chain couples TRBV15 to TRBJ2-3; TRBD2 matches at 7 bases. The V gene end was trimmed by 3 bases and the J gene end by 0 bases; junction bases not matched to a gene: 6. The germline CDR1 and CDR2 sequences are LNHNV and YYDKDF (reference sequence). The CDR3 contains 16 residues. The CDR3 sequence: CATSSDPGLSTDTQYF. DNA of the CDR3: TGTGCCACCAGCAGTGATCCGGGACTAAGCACAGATACGCAGTATTTT.

This rearrangement joins TRBV19 to TRBJ2-7; TRBD1 matches at 7 bases. The V segment lost 5 bases and the J segment 0 bases; nucleotides outside the gene matches: 10. Germline CDR1 reads LNHDA; CDR2 reads SQIVND (reference sequence). This CDR3 has 16 residues. CDR3 sequence: CASSPGTVRYSYEQYF. The CDR3 bases are TGTGCCAGTAGTCCCGGGACAGTGAGATACTCCTACGAGCAGTACTTC.

The gene calls are TRBV7-9 and TRBJ2-7; D gene unclear. The CDR3 is made up of 15 amino acids. The V end was cut by 4 bases, the J end by 0 bases, with 13 bases between. The germline gives CDR1 SEHNR, CDR2 FQNEAQ (reference sequence). The CDR3 nucleotides are TGTGCCAGCAGCTCCCTTGGAAGATCCTCCTACGAGCAGTACGTC. Protein sequence: CASSSLGRSSYEQYV.

This chain links TRBV19 with TRBJ2-6; no clear D. The ends were cut back, 3 bases at V and 0 bases at J, with 18 bases in the middle. This CDR3 spans 19 amino acids. Germline CDR1 is LNHDA and CDR2 is SQIVND (reference sequence). Here the CDR3 reads CASSILVGRPISGANVLTF. In DNA form, the CDR3 reads TGTGCCAGTAGTATTTTGGTGGGAAGACCTATCTCTGGGGCCAACGTCCTGACTTTC.

This chain joins TRBV15 and TRBJ1-2; D possibly corresponds to TRBD1 (5 bases). Trimming pared 2 bases from V and 7 bases from J, leaving 23 bases between. CDR1 and CDR2 from the germline V gene are LNHNV and YYDKDF (reference sequence). This CDR3 region has 17 residues. The DNA for the CDR3 is TGTGCCACCAGCAGAACCGAGGGGAGGGGTGCCCGGGGTGGCTACACCTTC. It encodes CATSRTEGRGARGGYTF.

In its sample, this clone was seen a few times. CDR3 sequence (DNA): TGTGCCAGCAGTCCGACAGGGTACGGCTACACCTTC. As protein: CASSPTGYGYTF. The chain links TRBV6-5 to TRBJ1-2; 7 bases match TRBD1. The CDR3 covers 12 residues. Germline V gene data show CDR1 as MNHEY and CDR2 as SVGAGI. V dropped 5 bases and J dropped 8; count of bases not matched to a gene: 5.

This chain uses TRBV29-1 with TRBJ2-7, with 7 positions matching TRBD1. The CDR3 has 14 amino acids. V lost 5 bases and J lost 0; bases outside the gene matches: 7. CDR1 and CDR2 from the germline V gene are SQVTM and ANQGSEA. CDR3 DNA sequence: TGCAGCGTTCCGGACAGGCGAAACTCCTACGAGCAGTACTTC. The encoded protein is CSVPDRRNSYEQYF.

V usage is TRBV7-2 and J usage is TRBJ2-3; TRBD1 is a possible D gene (5 bases). The CDR3 totals 15 residues. CDR1 is SGHTA and CDR2 is FQGNSA in the germline V gene. Trimming shortened V by 4 bases and J by 0 bases, and 11 bases separated the two germline ends. The CDR3 protein is CASSSRTPSTDTQYF. The CDR3 DNA is TGTGCCAGCAGCTCTCGGACACCTAGCACAGATACGCAGTATTTT.

The chain links TRBV27 to TRBJ1-1; possibly TRBD1 for D (5 bases). Looked up from germline, CDR1 is MNHEY and CDR2 is SMNVEV (reference sequence). V lost 6 bases, J lost 5 bases, and 16 bases lay in between. The CDR3 has 14 residues. The CDR3 spells CASSSSGRGTEAFF. CDR3 sequence (DNA): TGTGCCAGCAGCTCCTCGGGACGTGGGACTGAAGCTTTCTTT.

The chain has TRBV9 and TRBJ2-1; 11 positions agree with TRBD2. Germline assignment: CDR1 SGDLS and CDR2 YYNGEE. The V and J ends lost 2 bases and 5 bases, in that order; junction bases with no gene match: 6. The CDR3 length is 16 residues. The CDR3 loop is CASSVSLLAGDNEQFF. CDR3 in DNA: TGTGCCAGCAGCGTTAGTTTACTAGCGGGAGACAATGAGCAGTTCTTC.

This chain links TRBV6-1 with TRBJ1-1; no clear D gene. Trimming stripped 10 bases from V and 1 base from J, with 13 bases between. The CDR3 loop spans 13 amino acids. CDR1 is MNHNS and CDR2 is SASEGT in the germline V gene. The CDR3: CAIREGQNTEAFF. CDR3 coding DNA: TGTGCCATTAGGGAGGGCCAGAACACTGAAGCTTTCTTT.

This chain connects TRBV5-5 to TRBJ2-7, with TRBD1 matching over 11 bases. The CDR3 spans 16 residues. V shed 4 bases and J 2 bases; nucleotides not matched to a gene: 8. Germline CDR1 is SGHKS and CDR2 is YYEKEE (reference sequence). The CDR3 reads CASSRTRDRGTYEQYV. The DNA for the CDR3 is TGTGCCAGCAGCCGGACTAGGGACAGGGGGACCTACGAGCAGTACGTC.

V is TRBV27 and J is TRBJ2-6; 7 bases map to TRBD2. Germline values: CDR1 MNHEY, CDR2 SMNVEV (reference sequence). The CDR3 extends over 17 amino acids. V lost 1 base to trimming and J lost 2 bases; unmatched junction nucleotides: 5. DNA for the CDR3: TGTGCCAGCAGTTTATTCCAGGGAGGGGCTGGGGCCAACGTCCTGACTTTC. Translated: CASSLFQGGAGANVLTF.

The chain joins TRBV5-1 to TRBJ2-7, with a possible D match to TRBD2 (6 bases). Germline CDR1 SGHRS, CDR2 YFSETQ. Trimming stripped 1 base from V and 2 bases from J, with 19 bases between. This CDR3 has 17 residues. CDR3 amino acids: CASSLRLSGGIPYEQYF. The CDR3 DNA is TGCGCCAGCAGCTTGCGTCTAAGCGGCGGGATCCCCTACGAGCAGTACTTC.

The chain employs TRBV5-1 and TRBJ1-2, with 7 bases identical to TRBD1. The CDR3 extends over 16 amino acids. Losses at the gene ends were 0 bases for V and 8 bases for J; bases not matched to a gene: 13. The germline CDR1 and CDR2 sequences are SGHRS and YFSETQ. CDR3 loop: CASSLESGTAAYGYTF. CDR3 DNA: TGCGCCAGCAGCTTGGAGTCCGGGACAGCCGCTTACGGCTACACCTTC.

The V gene is TRBV18, the J gene TRBJ2-5; D gene unclear. There are 13 residues in the CDR3. The V end lost 4 bases, the J end lost 5 bases, and 11 bases lay between the germline ends. Germline CDR1 reads KGHSH; CDR2 reads LQKENI. The CDR3 region has the DNA TGTGCCAGCTCACGGGCAGATAGGGAGACCCAGTACTTC. It codes for CASSRADRETQYF. Full variable domain (outside the CDR3, taken from reference TRBV18 and TRBJ2-5): NAGVMQNPRHLVRRRGQEARLRCSPMKGHSHVYWYRQLPEEGLKFMVYLQKENIIDESGMPKERFSAEFPKEGPSILRIQQVVRGDSAAYFCASSRADRETQYFGPGTRLLVL.

The chain's CDR3 is CATSQETQYF. The DNA for the CDR3 is TGTGCCACCTCACAAGAGACCCAGTACTTC. The rearrangement links TRBV2 to TRBJ2-5; D unresolved. V lost 10 bases, J lost 2 bases, and 5 bases lay in between. Germline CDR1 and CDR2: SNHLY and FYNNEI. The length of the CDR3 is 10 residues.